This TCR beta chain was observed in a study of T cell changes during pregnancy in multiple sclerosis. The CDR3 loop spans 15 amino acids. V shed 8 bases and J shed 0 bases, with 11 bases lying between them. CDR1 and CDR2 from the germline V gene are MNHEY and SVGAGI. Profiled with immunoSEQ multiplex PCR; TCRdb holds only in-frame clones, not every one. This table has approximately 64,000 clones, around 93% appearing once. The sequencing here drew on peripheral blood, taken in the first trimester of pregnancy. The gene calls are TRBV6-5 and TRBJ2-6, with D maybe TRBD2 (5 bases). The TCR originated in a female donor with multiple sclerosis, enrolled in a pregnancy study. The CDR3 bases are TGTGCCAGCGCCGCGGGTTCCTCTGGGGCCAACGTCCTGACTTTC. Translating gives CASAAGSSGANVLTF.